The 11 T cell receptor beta chains listed next were all sequenced from one sample in a study of T cell repertoires in cytomegalovirus infection. These TCRs are of unknown antigen specificity. MiXCR, run by TCRdb on the reads, gives a single entry per CDR3 protein. The profile shows around 78,000 distinct CDR3 sequences, about 24% of them singletons. The specimen was CD8+ T cells from cultured PBMCs, collected from culture after CMV antigen stimulation. The receptors stem from a human donor in good health (CMV status not recorded). Some clones in this sample may be carry-over from other donors' samples.

V is TRBV19 and J is TRBJ2-1; possibly TRBD2 for D (5 bases). The CDR3 has 14 amino acids. V was shortened by 1 base and J by 3 bases, with 7 bases between the two germline ends. Germline CDR1 is LNHDA and CDR2 is SQIVND (reference sequence). The CDR3 DNA reads as TGTGCCAGTAGTATAGGGACTTACTACAATGAGCAGTTCTTC. Amino acids: CASSIGTYYNEQFF.

The sample holds a few counts of this clonotype. The chain joins TRBV7-9 to TRBJ2-3; D unresolved. Germline V gives CDR1 SEHNR, CDR2 FQNEAQ (reference sequence). The CDR3 is 12 amino acids. V shed 6 bases and J shed 4 bases, with 8 bases lying between them. The CDR3 sequence: CASSRPPDTQYF. CDR3 DNA sequence: TGTGCCAGCAGTCGTCCCCCAGATACGCAGTATTTT. Based on the CDR3 plus reference TRBV7-9 and TRBJ2-3, the full variable domain is DTGVSQNPRHKITKRGQNVTFRCDPISEHNRLYWYRQTLGQGPEFLTYFQNEAQLEKSRLLSDRFSAERPKGSFSTLEIQRTEQGDSAMYLCASSRPPDTQYFGPGTRLTVL.

This clonotype was detected only a few times. J is TRBJ2-4 and V is TRBV12-3 or TRBV12-4; the D gene is possibly TRBD2 (5 bases). The ends were cut back, 6 bases at V and 7 bases at J, with 10 bases in the middle. This CDR3 is 12 amino acids long. The CDR3 loop reads CASRSGINIQYF. The CDR3 bases are TGTGCCAGCAGGTCCGGGATCAACATTCAGTACTTC.

CDR3 DNA: TGTGCCAGCAGCGCGGGACTAGCGGGGGGGCAAGATACGCAGTATTTT. Protein sequence: CASSAGLAGGQDTQYF. The V call is TRBV7-2, the J call TRBJ2-3; 16 bases are shared with TRBD2. Unmatched junction bases numbered 4, after V lost 5 bases and J lost 5 bases. Germline assignment: CDR1 SGHTA and CDR2 FQGNSA. This CDR3 comprises 16 residues.

This clonotype appeared a few times. V usage is TRBV5-4 and J usage is TRBJ2-5; D not certain. Germline values: CDR1 SGHNT, CDR2 YYREEE (reference sequence). The CDR3 contains 15 residues. Trimming shortened V by 0 bases and J by 7 bases, and 16 bases separated the two germline ends. The CDR3: CASSLAGSPLVTQYF. The CDR3, as DNA: TGTGCCAGCAGCTTGGCCGGCAGTCCCTTGGTGACCCAGTACTTC.

This chain joins TRBV5-1 and TRBJ1-1, with D tentatively TRBD1 (5 bases). CDR1 SGHRS and CDR2 YFSETQ come from the germline V gene. Trimming shortened V by 2 bases and J by 11 bases, and 16 bases separated the two germline ends. This CDR3 has 13 amino acids. CDR3 region: CASSFRGRSDAFF. CDR3 bases: TGCGCCAGCAGCTTTAGGGGAAGGTCAGACGCTTTCTTT.

V usage is TRBV20-1 and J usage is TRBJ1-6; D is unresolved. CDR3 length: 14 amino acids. Deletions cut 2 bases from V and 3 bases from J, with 8 bases between. The V gene's germline CDR1 is DFQATT and CDR2 SNEGSKA (reference sequence). CDR3 coding DNA: TGCAGTGCTAGAACTCAGATCTATAATTCACCCCTCCACTTT. Amino acids: CSARTQIYNSPLHF.

This clonotype was picked up a small number of times. J is TRBJ2-1 and V is TRBV7-4, with D perhaps TRBD2 (6 bases). The CDR3 contains 16 residues. CDR1 is SGHVT, CDR2 SQSDAQ, per germline. V was trimmed by 11 bases and J by 0 bases, leaving 20 bases between them. The CDR3 protein is CAGAGRSGSSYNEQFF. For the CDR3, the DNA is TGTGCCGGAGCGGGCCGATCGGGTAGCTCCTACAATGAGCAGTTCTTC.

This clonotype was counted ten times or more. V gene TRBV4-2 combines with J gene TRBJ2-5, with 9 bases fitting TRBD2. V shed 5 bases, J shed 1 base, and the junction held 5 bases outside the gene matches. CDR1 LGHNA and CDR2 YNFKEQ come from the germline V gene. The CDR3 contains 15 residues. The CDR3 region is CASSSAGGSQETQYF. Here the CDR3 DNA reads TGTGCCAGCAGCTCAGCGGGGGGTTCCCAAGAGACCCAGTACTTC.

The CDR3 region has the DNA TGTGCCAGTAGTATAGACAGTCCTTTCACAGATACGCAGTATTTT. Translated, it gives CASSIDSPFTDTQYF. J is TRBJ2-3 and V is TRBV19, with unresolved D. Trimming stripped 0 bases from V and 2 bases from J, with 9 bases between. The CDR3 has 15 residues. Germline-derived CDR1 and CDR2 are LNHDA and SQIVND (reference sequence). The full variable domain, its missing parts supplied by reference TRBV19 and TRBJ2-3, is DGGITQSPKYLFRKEGQNVTLSCEQNLNHDAMYWYRQDPGQGLRLIYYSQIVNDFQKGDIAEGYSVSREKKESFPLTVTSAQKNPTAFYLCASSIDSPFTDTQYFGPGTRLTVL.

There are a few counts of this clonotype. The genes are TRBV9 and TRBJ2-7; 9 bases line up with TRBD2. V lost 2 bases and J lost 1; bases outside the gene matches: 4. The CDR3 runs to 15 residues. CDR1 and CDR2 (germline): SGDLS, YYNGEE. CDR3 residues: CASSVSGSQSYEQYF. CDR3 coding DNA: TGTGCCAGCAGCGTTAGCGGGAGCCAGTCCTACGAGCAGTACTTC.